Following are 21 T cell receptor beta chains from one sample sequenced in a study of blood T cell repertoires in COVID-19. Using immunoSEQ multiplex PCR, the repertoire was profiled, and TCRdb retains in-frame clones only, with some absent. Of about 240,000 clones detected, over 80% appear once; the ten largest clones hold roughly 5.5%. Material: peripheral blood. The receptors come from a human donor in a cohort sampled during active COVID-19.

This sequence joins TRBV9 and TRBJ2-3; a possible D gene is TRBD2 (5 bases). The CDR3 runs to 16 residues. Per germline, CDR1 SGDLS and CDR2 YYNGEE. Trimming removed 4 bases at V and 2 bases at J, with 17 bases between. DNA of the CDR3: TGTGCCAGCAGCCCAGACTACGGTCCGCTCACAGATACGCAGTATTTT. Its translation is CASSPDYGPLTDTQYF.

V and J are TRBV18 and TRBJ1-4, with 9 bases that match TRBD1. V lost 4 bases, J lost 8 bases, and 5 bases stayed unmatched. Germline lookup yields CDR1 KGHSH and CDR2 LQKENI. This CDR3 has 14 residues. CDR3: CASSRDRVSEKLFF. As DNA, the CDR3 is TGTGCCAGCTCACGGGACAGGGTTAGCGAAAAACTGTTTTTT. The full variable domain, with the rest looked up from reference TRBV18 and TRBJ1-4, is NAGVMQNPRHLVRRRGQEARLRCSPMKGHSHVYWYRQLPEEGLKFMVYLQKENIIDESGMPKERFSAEFPKEGPSILRIQQVVRGDSAAYFCASSRDRVSEKLFFGSGTQLSVL.

DNA for the CDR3: TGTGCCAGCAGCTTAAGCGAGGCGGAGTACTATGGCTACACCTTC. Amino acid sequence: CASSLSEAEYYGYTF. The chain links TRBV11-2 to TRBJ1-2; D remains ambiguous. V lost 2 bases to trimming and J lost 3 bases, with 13 bases between them. The CDR3 has 15 residues. Germline V gene lookup returns CDR1 SGHAT and CDR2 FQNNGV.

The V gene is TRBV6-6, the J gene TRBJ1-1; D unclear. This CDR3 is 13 amino acids long. The germline CDR1 and CDR2 sequences are MNHNY and SVGAGI (reference sequence). Trimming stripped 2 bases from V and 8 bases from J, with 12 bases between. The CDR3 nucleotides are TGTGCCAGCAGTTACCGGAACGGGGAGGAAGCTTTCTTT. This translates into CASSYRNGEEAFF.

The rearrangement links TRBV2 to TRBJ2-6; D gene ambiguous. Trimming cost V 6 bases and J 3 bases, with 6 bases left between them. The CDR3 spans 13 residues. CDR1 is SNHLY and CDR2 is FYNNEI in the germline V gene. The CDR3 bases are TGTGCCAGCAGAGGAGATGGGGCCAACGTCCTGACTTTC. This encodes CASRGDGANVLTF.

The chain links TRBV5-1 to TRBJ1-5; maybe TRBD1 (5 bases). Trimming removed 0 bases at V and 0 bases at J, with 7 bases between. The CDR3 totals 15 residues. Germline CDR1 is SGHRS and CDR2 is YFSETQ. Here the CDR3 DNA reads TGCGCCAGCAGCTTGGGGACATCTAGCAATCAGCCCCAGCATTTT. Protein sequence: CASSLGTSSNQPQHF.

The rearrangement joins TRBV4-1 to TRBJ2-1; the D gene is possibly TRBD2 (5 bases). Trimming took off 3 bases at V and 0 bases at J, with 9 bases between the two ends. The CDR3 runs 15 residues. Looked up from germline, CDR1 is MGHRA and CDR2 is YSYEKL. In DNA form, the CDR3 reads TGCGCCAGCAGCCACGAGCGGTACTCCTACAATGAGCAGTTCTTC. It yields the protein CASSHERYSYNEQFF.

CDR3 nucleotides: TGTGCCAGCAGTTTATTGCGGGTCGGGAGTCGGGGCACCGGGGAGCTGTTTTTT. It translates to CASSLLRVGSRGTGELFF. The genes are TRBV27 and TRBJ2-2, with a tentative D call TRBD2 (6 bases). From germline, CDR1 is MNHEY and CDR2 SMNVEV (reference sequence). The CDR3 has 18 residues. V was pared by 1 base and J by 4 bases, with 19 bases between.

The J gene is TRBJ1-6, the V gene TRBV3-1 (or the pseudogene TRBV3-2); the D is unclear. V was shortened by 0 bases and J by 7 bases, with 19 bases between the two germline ends. This CDR3 contains 18 residues. Germline V CDR1 and CDR2: LGHDT, YNNKEL (reference sequence). CDR3 DNA sequence: TGTGCCAGCAGCCAAGAGGGGAGAGGACCGAGTCGAAATTCACCCCTCCACTTT. Translating gives CASSQEGRGPSRNSPLHF.

The CDR3 protein is CASSPGQGYYEQYF. The CDR3 DNA reads TGTGCCAGCAGCCCGGGACAGGGGTATTACGAGCAGTACTTC. The V call is TRBV7-2, the J call TRBJ2-7; 10 bases line up with TRBD1. The CDR3 contains 14 residues. Germline CDR1 and CDR2: SGHTA and FQGNSA. The ends lost 5 bases at V and 4 bases at J; junction bases unmatched: 5.

The chain carries TRBV28 and TRBJ2-7; the D gene is possibly TRBD2 (6 bases). Germline values: CDR1 MDHEN, CDR2 SYDVKM. V lost 8 bases and J 6 bases, leaving 20 bases between the germline ends. The CDR3 length is 14 residues. CDR3: CASGWRGGRVEQYF. DNA for the CDR3: TGTGCCAGCGGGTGGAGGGGCGGTCGAGTCGAGCAGTACTTC. The full variable domain, in which reference TRBV28 and TRBJ2-7 provide the parts outside the CDR3, is DVKVTQSSRYLVKRTGEKVFLECVQDMDHENMFWYRQDPGLGLRLIYFSYDVKMKEKGDIPEGYSVSREKKERFSLILESASTNQTSMYLCASGWRGGRVEQYFGPGTRLTVT.

This chain uses TRBV30 with TRBJ1-4; unclear D gene. Germline V CDR1 and CDR2: GTSNPN, SVGIG (reference sequence). CDR3 length: 15 residues. Between the trimmed V and J ends, which lost 0 bases and 4 bases, there was a span of 12 bases. CDR3 DNA sequence: TGTGCCTGGAGTGTAGGTTCCTCGGGTAATGAAAAACTGTTTTTT. This sequence encodes CAWSVGSSGNEKLFF.

The chain combines TRBV27 with TRBJ2-1, with D perhaps TRBD1 (6 bases). V lost 5 bases and J 5 bases, leaving 22 bases between the germline ends. CDR3 length: 17 amino acids. Germline V lookup: CDR1 MNHEY, CDR2 SMNVEV (reference sequence). The DNA of the CDR3 is TGTGCCAGCAGTACATTCAGGGGACCGCCTAAGAACAATGAGCAGTTCTTC. Residues: CASSTFRGPPKNNEQFF.

The sample holds one count of this clone. This sequence joins TRBV19 and TRBJ2-7; no clear D. This CDR3 contains 16 residues. Germline V CDR1 and CDR2: LNHDA, SQIVND (reference sequence). V dropped 3 bases and J dropped 1 base, with 16 bases sitting between them. In nucleotides, the CDR3 is TGTGCCAGTAGTATTTTCTCTGTCGGCAGGTCCTACGAGCAGTACTTC. This translates into CASSIFSVGRSYEQYF.

The chain links TRBV12-5 to TRBJ2-5; no clear D gene. The CDR3 is 13 amino acids. Trimming left V 1 base short and J 4 bases short, with 7 bases between. Per the germline V gene, CDR1 is LGHNT and CDR2 is FRNRAP. In DNA, the CDR3 is TGTGCTAGTGGTTTGGACACATTAGAGACCCAGTACTTC. The encoded protein is CASGLDTLETQYF. The variable domain in full, with the rest retrieved from reference TRBV12-5 and TRBJ2-5, is DARVTQTPRHKVTEMGQEVTMRCQPILGHNTVFWYRQTMMQGLELLAYFRNRAPLDDSGMPKDRFSAEMPDATLATLKIQPSEPRDSAVYFCASGLDTLETQYFGPGTRLLVL.

This sequence joins TRBV9 and TRBJ2-7, with 10 bases identical to TRBD2. The V segment lost 4 bases and the J segment 5 bases; nucleotides outside the gene matches: 6. The CDR3 spans 14 residues. Germline V CDR1 and CDR2: SGDLS, YYNGEE. CDR3 region: CASSFSGGSNEQYF. The CDR3 bases are TGTGCCAGCAGCTTTAGCGGGGGGTCCAACGAGCAGTACTTC. Full variable domain (missing parts from reference TRBV9 and TRBJ2-7): DSGVTQTPKHLITATGQRVTLRCSPRSGDLSVYWYQQSLDQGLQFLIQYYNGEERAKGNILERFSAQQFPDLHSELNLSSLELGDSALYFCASSFSGGSNEQYFGPGTRLTVT.

The genes are TRBV19 and TRBJ1-5, with 10 bases identical to TRBD1. CDR1 LNHDA and CDR2 SQIVND come from the germline V gene (reference sequence). The CDR3 is 16 amino acids. V gave up 6 bases and J gave up 6 bases; unmatched junction bases: 11. The CDR3 here is CASRPGRQGAVQPQHF. The CDR3 DNA sequence: TGTGCCAGTAGACCCGGGAGACAGGGGGCTGTTCAGCCCCAGCATTTT.

The chain carries TRBV24-1 and TRBJ2-1, with D possibly being TRBD1 (6 bases). The CDR3 has 14 amino acids. Germline V lookup: CDR1 KGHDR, CDR2 SFDVKD. V was pared by 1 base and J by 5 bases, with 8 bases between. Here the CDR3 DNA reads TGTGCCACCAGTGATTTCCGGACAGACAATGAGCAGTTCTTC. Translated: CATSDFRTDNEQFF.

The chain has TRBV27 and TRBJ2-1, with 10 bases that match TRBD2. Germline trimming cut 5 bases from V and 0 bases from J; bases unmatched to any gene: 4. CDR3 length equals 16 residues. Germline loops: CDR1 MNHEY, CDR2 SMNVEV (reference sequence). CDR3 region: CASSRTSGGSYNEQFF. In nucleotides, the CDR3 is TGTGCCAGCAGTCGGACTAGCGGAGGCTCCTACAATGAGCAGTTCTTC.

This chain links TRBV9 with TRBJ2-7; the match to TRBD2 covers 12 bases. V was pared by 0 bases and J by 3 bases, with 4 bases of the junction left unmatched. Germline V lookup: CDR1 SGDLS, CDR2 YYNGEE. The CDR3 is 16 residues long. CDR3 in amino acids: CASSVGLAGVGYEQYF. The CDR3 DNA is TGTGCCAGCAGCGTAGGACTAGCGGGAGTAGGCTACGAGCAGTACTTC.

The V gene is TRBV13, the J gene TRBJ1-4; 9 nucleotides line up with TRBD1. The germline gives CDR1 PRHDT, CDR2 FYEKMQ (reference sequence). The ends lost 4 bases at V and 10 bases at J; junction bases unmatched: 10. This CDR3 has 15 amino acids. The CDR3 protein is CASSSAQGAHGKLFF. In DNA, the CDR3 is TGTGCCAGCAGCTCAGCACAGGGGGCCCATGGAAAACTGTTTTTT.